The 9 T cell receptor beta chains presented below share a single source sample, sequenced in a study of shared clonotypes between healthy human individuals. The protocol was immunoSEQ multiplex PCR, while the TCRdb copy is restricted to in-frame clones and leaves out a portion. The profile shows about half a million clones, around 85% of them singletons. The source material was PBMCs. The source is a woman between 40 and 50 years old in good health. Some clones in this sample may be carry-over from other donors' samples.

The genes are TRBV27 and TRBJ1-3; a possible D gene is TRBD1 (6 bases). The germline V gene has CDR1 MNHEY and CDR2 SMNVEV (reference sequence). The CDR3 runs to 13 residues. The V gene lost 4 bases and the J gene lost 4 bases, with 8 bases spanning the gap. CDR3 sequence: CASSSGQGNTIYF. The CDR3 DNA sequence: TGTGCCAGCAGTTCGGGACAAGGAAACACCATATATTTT.

The V gene is TRBV4-3, the J gene TRBJ2-5; the match to TRBD2 covers 8 bases. The J segment lost 4 bases and the V segment lost 1 base, leaving 11 bases of the junction unmatched. Germline CDR1 and CDR2: LGHNA and YSLEER. The CDR3 is 17 residues long. The CDR3 DNA follows: TGCGCCAGCAGCCAAGTGCCCGGGGGGGAGCCGGGAGAGACCCAGTACTTC. This sequence encodes CASSQVPGGEPGETQYF.

As for this clone: One base separates it from a far larger clone, so it is likely a read error. The rearrangement links TRBV7-2 to TRBJ2-7, with D perhaps assigned TRBD1 or TRBD2 (5 bases each). Trimming cost V 5 bases and J 5 bases, with 16 bases left between them. The CDR3 contains 14 residues. Germline V lookup: CDR1 SGHTA, CDR2 FQGNSA. CDR3 amino acids: CASSPWGFPNEQYF. The CDR3 DNA reads as TGTGCCAGCAGCCCCTGGGGGTTCCCCAACGAGCAGTACTTC. Looking up the rest from reference TRBV7-2 and TRBJ2-7 gives the full variable domain: GAGVSQSPSNKVTEKGKDVELRCDPISGHTALYWYRQSLGQGLEFLIYFQGNSAPDKSGLPSDRFSAERTGGSVSTLTIQRTQQEDSAVYLCASSPWGFPNEQYFGPGTRLTVT.

This rearrangement joins TRBV11-2 to TRBJ2-7; weak D call: TRBD2 (6 bases). Trimming shortened V by 3 bases and J by 2 bases, and 14 bases separated the two germline ends. Germline values: CDR1 SGHAT, CDR2 FQNNGV. The CDR3 extends over 15 amino acids. CDR3 sequence (DNA): TGTGCCAGCAGCTTTGGAGGGAGTGAGCCCTACGAGCAGTACTTC. This sequence encodes CASSFGGSEPYEQYF.

This clone was counted only a few times. The V gene is TRBV9, the J gene TRBJ1-1; 9 bases fit TRBD1. The germline V gene encodes CDR1 SGDLS and CDR2 YYNGEE. This CDR3 region has 15 residues. V was pared by 3 bases and J by 5 bases, with 8 bases of the junction left unmatched. The CDR3 DNA sequence: TGTGCCAGCAGCGCTGGGACAGGGCATAGGACTGAAGCTTTCTTT. This encodes CASSAGTGHRTEAFF.

This chain uses TRBV6-1 with TRBJ1-4; D perhaps matches TRBD1 (5 bases). CDR1 and CDR2 from the germline V gene are MNHNS and SASEGT. CDR3 length: 15 amino acids. V was cut by 6 bases and J by 4 bases, with 15 bases left in between. The CDR3 sequence is CASRGVGGNNEKLFF. In DNA form, the CDR3 reads TGTGCCAGCAGGGGGGTCGGAGGAAATAATGAAAAACTGTTTTTT.

The V and J genes are TRBV19 and TRBJ2-2; TRBD2 agrees at 7 bases. The CDR3 has 15 residues. Germline assignment: CDR1 LNHDA and CDR2 SQIVND (reference sequence). The J segment lost 5 bases and the V segment lost 7 bases, leaving 10 bases of the junction unmatched. The chain's CDR3 is CASTDGEGVTGELFF. DNA of the CDR3: TGTGCCAGTACCGATGGGGAGGGCGTAACCGGGGAGCTGTTTTTT.

Comment on this clone: Other DNA sequences from this sample encode an identical CDR3 as well. The gene calls are TRBV30 and TRBJ2-3, with 11 bases identical to TRBD2. Germline lookup yields CDR1 GTSNPN and CDR2 SVGIG (reference sequence). The CDR3 loop spans 16 amino acids. The V segment lost 0 bases and the J segment 6 bases; nucleotides outside the gene matches: 8. DNA of the CDR3: TGTGCCTGGAGTGTAGGGCTAGCGGGAGGAGGGGATACGCAGTATTTT. It yields the protein CAWSVGLAGGGDTQYF.

This clone has just a few counts. V is TRBV30 and J is TRBJ1-3; tentative D call: TRBD1 (6 bases). The ends were cut back, 4 bases at V and 7 bases at J, with 11 bases in the middle. CDR1 and CDR2 from the germline V gene are GTSNPN and SVGIG (reference sequence). CDR3 length: 12 residues. The CDR3 DNA follows: TGTGCCTGGACACAGGGTTGGAACACCATATATTTT. Translated, it gives CAWTQGWNTIYF.